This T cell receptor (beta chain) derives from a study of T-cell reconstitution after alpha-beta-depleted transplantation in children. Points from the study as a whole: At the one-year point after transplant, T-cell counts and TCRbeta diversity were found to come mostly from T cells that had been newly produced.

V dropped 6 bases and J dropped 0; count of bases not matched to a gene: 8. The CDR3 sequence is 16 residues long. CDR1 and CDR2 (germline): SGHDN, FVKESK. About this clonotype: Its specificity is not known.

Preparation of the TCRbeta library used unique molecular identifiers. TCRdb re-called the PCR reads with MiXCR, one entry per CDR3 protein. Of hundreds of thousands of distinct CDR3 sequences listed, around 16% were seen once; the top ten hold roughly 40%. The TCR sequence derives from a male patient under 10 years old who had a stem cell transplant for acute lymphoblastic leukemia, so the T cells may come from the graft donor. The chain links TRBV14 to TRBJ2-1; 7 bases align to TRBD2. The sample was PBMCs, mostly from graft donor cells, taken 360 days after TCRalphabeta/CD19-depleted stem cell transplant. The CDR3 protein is CASRKEGGRSYNEQFF. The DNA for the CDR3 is TGTGCCAGCAGGAAAGAGGGAGGGCGCTCCTACAATGAGCAGTTCTTC.